What follows are 7 T cell receptor beta chains derived from one specimen sequenced in a study of T cell changes during pregnancy in multiple sclerosis. Method: immunoSEQ multiplex PCR; TCRdb's copy keeps in-frame clones and lacks some. The top ten hold roughly 2.6% of the sample, which has about 59,000 clones, about 94% seen once. Source: CD8+ T cells from peripheral blood mononuclear cells, taken in the third trimester of pregnancy. Source of these receptors: a female donor with multiple sclerosis, enrolled in a pregnancy study.

The chain uses TRBV2 and TRBJ2-7, with D perhaps matching TRBD1 (5 bases). Germline V lookup: CDR1 SNHLY, CDR2 FYNNEI. The CDR3 consists of 14 residues. Trimming took 7 bases from V and 0 from J, leaving 13 bases between them. The CDR3 DNA is TGTGCCAGCACTCAGGACAACTACTCCTACGAGCAGTACTTC. The encoded protein is CASTQDNYSYEQYF.

The chain joins TRBV13 to TRBJ2-1; the match to TRBD2 covers 11 bases. The CDR3 contains 16 residues. The junction had 5 bases not matched to a gene; V was cut back by 0 bases and J by 7 bases. Germline values: CDR1 PRHDT, CDR2 FYEKMQ (reference sequence). CDR3 nucleotides: TGTGCCAGCAGCTTAGGCCGGGCTAGCGGGAGGAATGAGCAGTTCTTC. It encodes CASSLGRASGRNEQFF.

The chain has TRBV28 and TRBJ2-1, with TRBD1 as a possible D gene (6 bases). Germline V gene data show CDR1 as MDHEN and CDR2 as SYDVKM. The V end was cut by 5 bases, the J end by 4 bases, with 9 bases between. This CDR3 comprises 13 residues. DNA for the CDR3: TGTGCCAGCAGTCGTGGACAGTACAATGAGCAGTTCTTC. It is translated as CASSRGQYNEQFF.

This chain joins TRBV6-4 and TRBJ2-2; D gene unclear. The CDR3 loop spans 15 amino acids. Deletions cut 0 bases from V and 4 bases from J, with 9 bases between. The V gene's germline CDR1 is MRHNA and CDR2 SNTAGT. The chain's CDR3 is CASSDSSLSTGELFF. CDR3 coding DNA: TGTGCCAGCAGTGACTCGAGCCTATCCACCGGGGAGCTGTTTTTT.

This clone showed up just once. This sequence joins TRBV6-5 and TRBJ2-7; 9 nucleotides match TRBD2. The germline gives CDR1 MNHEY, CDR2 SVGAGI. V dropped 5 bases and J dropped 0; count of bases not matched to a gene: 5. The CDR3 covers 15 residues. CDR3 in amino acids: CASSKRLAASYEQYF. As DNA, the CDR3 is TGTGCCAGCAGTAAACGACTAGCGGCCTCCTACGAGCAGTACTTC.

The V gene is TRBV7-9, the J gene TRBJ2-7, with D hard to call. Between the trimmed V and J ends, which lost 4 bases and 4 bases, there was a span of 11 bases. The CDR3 loop spans 13 amino acids. Germline-derived CDR1 and CDR2 are SEHNR and FQNEAQ (reference sequence). CDR3 in amino acids: CASSSTPGYEQYF. The DNA for the CDR3 is TGTGCCAGCAGCTCGACTCCGGGTTACGAGCAGTACTTC.

This clone was seen just once. The chain couples TRBV19 to TRBJ1-2; D not certain. The CDR3 runs to 13 residues. Trimming cost V 5 bases and J 2 bases, with 9 bases left between them. CDR1 and CDR2 from the germline V gene are LNHDA and SQIVND (reference sequence). CDR3 loop: CASSHGLNYGYTF. CDR3 DNA: TGTGCCAGTAGTCACGGACTCAACTATGGCTACACCTTC.